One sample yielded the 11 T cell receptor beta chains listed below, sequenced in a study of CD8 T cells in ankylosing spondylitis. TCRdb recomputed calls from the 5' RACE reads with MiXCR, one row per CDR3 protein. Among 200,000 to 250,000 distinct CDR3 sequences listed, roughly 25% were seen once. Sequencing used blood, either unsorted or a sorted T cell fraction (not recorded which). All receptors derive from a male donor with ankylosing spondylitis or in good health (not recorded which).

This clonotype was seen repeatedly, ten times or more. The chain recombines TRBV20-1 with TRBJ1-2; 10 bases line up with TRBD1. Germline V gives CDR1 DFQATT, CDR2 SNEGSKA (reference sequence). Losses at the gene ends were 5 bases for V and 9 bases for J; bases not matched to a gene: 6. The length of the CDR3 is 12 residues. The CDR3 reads CSAWDRGTSYTF. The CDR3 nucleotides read TGCAGTGCTTGGGACAGGGGTACAAGCTACACCTTC.

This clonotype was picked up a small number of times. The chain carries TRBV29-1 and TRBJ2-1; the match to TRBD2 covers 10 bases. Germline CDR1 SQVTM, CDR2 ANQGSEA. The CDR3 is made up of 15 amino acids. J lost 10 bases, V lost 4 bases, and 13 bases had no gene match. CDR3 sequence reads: CSVGASGSKRSEQFF. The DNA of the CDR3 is TGCAGCGTTGGGGCTAGCGGGAGCAAACGATCCGAGCAGTTCTTC.

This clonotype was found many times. DNA for the CDR3: TGTGCCAGCAGTCCCGGGACAGGGGTAAATGAGCAGTTCTTC. Protein sequence: CASSPGTGVNEQFF. V is TRBV12-3 or TRBV12-4 and J is TRBJ2-1; TRBD1 matches at 10 bases. The CDR3 is 14 amino acids. V lost 5 bases, J lost 7 bases, and 5 bases stayed unmatched.

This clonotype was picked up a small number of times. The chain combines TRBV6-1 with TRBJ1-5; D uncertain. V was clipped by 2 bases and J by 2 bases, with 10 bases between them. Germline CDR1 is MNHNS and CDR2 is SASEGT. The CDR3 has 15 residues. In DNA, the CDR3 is TGTGCCAGCAGTGAAACAGACCGCGGCAATCAGCCCCAGCATTTT. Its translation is CASSETDRGNQPQHF.

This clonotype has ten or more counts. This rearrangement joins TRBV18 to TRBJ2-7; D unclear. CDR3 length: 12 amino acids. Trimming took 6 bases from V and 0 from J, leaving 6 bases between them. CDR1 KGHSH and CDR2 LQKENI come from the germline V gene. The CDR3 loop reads CASSQASYEQYF. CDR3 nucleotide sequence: TGTGCCAGCTCCCAGGCCTCCTACGAGCAGTACTTC.

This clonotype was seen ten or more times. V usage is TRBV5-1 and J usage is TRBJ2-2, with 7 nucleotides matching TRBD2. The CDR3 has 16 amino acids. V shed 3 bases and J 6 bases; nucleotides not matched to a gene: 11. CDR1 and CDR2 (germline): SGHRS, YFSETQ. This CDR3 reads CASSSKPAGIPGELFF. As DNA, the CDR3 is TGCGCCAGCAGCTCTAAACCAGCGGGAATACCCGGGGAGCTGTTTTTT.

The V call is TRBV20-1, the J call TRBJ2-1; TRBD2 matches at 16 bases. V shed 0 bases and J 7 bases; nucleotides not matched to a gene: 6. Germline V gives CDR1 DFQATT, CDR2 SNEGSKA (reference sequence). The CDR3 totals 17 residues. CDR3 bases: TGCAGTGCTAGAGATGGGACTAGCGGGAGGGCCGCAAATGAGCAGTTCTTC. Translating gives CSARDGTSGRAANEQFF.

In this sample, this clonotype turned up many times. The CDR3 sequence is CASSVTGTGNTEAFF. CDR3 sequence (DNA): TGCGCCAGCAGCGTCACCGGGACAGGGAACACTGAAGCTTTCTTT. This chain joins TRBV5-1 and TRBJ1-1, with 8 bases aligning to TRBD1. The V segment lost 4 bases and the J segment 1 base; nucleotides outside the gene matches: 6. Germline-derived CDR1 and CDR2 are SGHRS and YFSETQ. The CDR3 is 15 residues long.

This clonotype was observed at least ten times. Here the CDR3 DNA reads TGCGCCAGCAGTGACGCCTTAAACACCGGGGAGCTGTTTTTT. Its translation is CASSDALNTGELFF. The chain couples TRBV10-1 to TRBJ2-2; no reliable D call. Germline V lookup: CDR1 WNHNN, CDR2 SYGVQD (reference sequence). Between the trimmed V and J ends, which lost 3 bases and 2 bases, there was a span of 7 bases. The CDR3 is 14 residues long.

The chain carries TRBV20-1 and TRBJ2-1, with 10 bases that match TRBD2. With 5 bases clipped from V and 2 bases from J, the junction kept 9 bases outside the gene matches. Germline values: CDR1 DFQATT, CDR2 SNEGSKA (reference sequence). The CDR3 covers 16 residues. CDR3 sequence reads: CSAERLAGEAYNEQFF. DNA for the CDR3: TGCAGTGCTGAACGTCTAGCGGGAGAAGCCTACAATGAGCAGTTCTTC.

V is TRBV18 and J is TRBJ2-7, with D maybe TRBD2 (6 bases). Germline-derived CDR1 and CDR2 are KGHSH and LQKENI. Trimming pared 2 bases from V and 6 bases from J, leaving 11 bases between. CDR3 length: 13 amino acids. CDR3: CASSPGTRGEQYF. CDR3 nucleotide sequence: TGTGCCAGCTCACCAGGGACGCGGGGCGAGCAGTACTTC.